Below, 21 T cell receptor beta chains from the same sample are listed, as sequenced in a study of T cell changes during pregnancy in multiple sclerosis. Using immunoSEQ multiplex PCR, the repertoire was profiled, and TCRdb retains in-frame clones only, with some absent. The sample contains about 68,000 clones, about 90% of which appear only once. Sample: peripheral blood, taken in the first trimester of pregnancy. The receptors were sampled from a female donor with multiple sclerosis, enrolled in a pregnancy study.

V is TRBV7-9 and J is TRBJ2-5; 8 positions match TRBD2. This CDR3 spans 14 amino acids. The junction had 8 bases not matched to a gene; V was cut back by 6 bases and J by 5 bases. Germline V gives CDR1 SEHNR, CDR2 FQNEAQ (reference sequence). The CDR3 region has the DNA TGTGCCAGCAGTCGGGGGGGGCCCGGTGAGACCCAGTACTTC. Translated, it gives CASSRGGPGETQYF.

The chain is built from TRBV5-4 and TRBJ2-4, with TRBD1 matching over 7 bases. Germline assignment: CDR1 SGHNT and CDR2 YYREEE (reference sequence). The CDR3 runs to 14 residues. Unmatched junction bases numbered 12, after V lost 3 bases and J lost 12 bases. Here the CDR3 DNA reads TGTGCCAGCAGCTCCGCGGCGGACAGGTTCAATCAGTACTTC. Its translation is CASSSAADRFNQYF.

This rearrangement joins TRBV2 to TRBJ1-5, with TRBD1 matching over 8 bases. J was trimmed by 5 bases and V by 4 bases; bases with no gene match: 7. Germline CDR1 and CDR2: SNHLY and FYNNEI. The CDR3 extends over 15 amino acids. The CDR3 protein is CASSVGPGQDQPQHF. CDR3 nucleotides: TGTGCCAGCAGTGTGGGACCGGGACAGGATCAGCCCCAGCATTTT.

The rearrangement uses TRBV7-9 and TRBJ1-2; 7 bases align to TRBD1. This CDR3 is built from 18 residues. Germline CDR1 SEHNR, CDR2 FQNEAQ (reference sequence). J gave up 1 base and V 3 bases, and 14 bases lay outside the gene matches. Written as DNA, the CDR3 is TGTGCCAGCAGCTTTTCCCGGGACAGAGGGGGGAGTAACTATGGCTACACCTTC. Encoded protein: CASSFSRDRGGSNYGYTF.

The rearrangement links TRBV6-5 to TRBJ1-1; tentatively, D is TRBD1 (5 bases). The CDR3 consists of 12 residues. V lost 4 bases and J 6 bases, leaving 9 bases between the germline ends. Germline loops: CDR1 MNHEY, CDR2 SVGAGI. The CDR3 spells CASSFRGSEAFF. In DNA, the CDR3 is TGTGCCAGCAGTTTTCGGGGGTCTGAAGCTTTCTTT.

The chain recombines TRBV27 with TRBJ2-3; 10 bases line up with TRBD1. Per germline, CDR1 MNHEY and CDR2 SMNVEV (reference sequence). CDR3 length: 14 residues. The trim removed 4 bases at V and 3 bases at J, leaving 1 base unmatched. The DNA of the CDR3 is TGTGCCAGCAGTTCGGGACAGGGGACAGATACGCAGTATTTT. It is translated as CASSSGQGTDTQYF.

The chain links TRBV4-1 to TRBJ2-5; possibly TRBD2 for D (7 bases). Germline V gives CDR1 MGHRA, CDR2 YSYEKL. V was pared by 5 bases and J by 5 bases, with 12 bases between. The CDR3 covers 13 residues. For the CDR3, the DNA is TGCGCCAGCAGCGGGGGGGCCGTGGAGACCCAGTACTTC. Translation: CASSGGAVETQYF.

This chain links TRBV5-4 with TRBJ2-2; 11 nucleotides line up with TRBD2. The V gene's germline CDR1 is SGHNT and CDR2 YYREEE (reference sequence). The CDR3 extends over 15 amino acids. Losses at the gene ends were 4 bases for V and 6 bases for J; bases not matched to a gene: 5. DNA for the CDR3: TGTGCCAGCAGCATAGCGGGAGGGCCCTCCGGGGAGCTGTTTTTT. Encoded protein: CASSIAGGPSGELFF. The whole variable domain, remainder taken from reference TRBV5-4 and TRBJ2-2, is ETGVTQSPTHLIKTRGQQVTLRCSSQSGHNTVSWYQQALGQGPQFIFQYYREEENGRGNFPPRFSGLQFPNYSSELNVNALELDDSALYLCASSIAGGPSGELFFGEGSRLTVL.

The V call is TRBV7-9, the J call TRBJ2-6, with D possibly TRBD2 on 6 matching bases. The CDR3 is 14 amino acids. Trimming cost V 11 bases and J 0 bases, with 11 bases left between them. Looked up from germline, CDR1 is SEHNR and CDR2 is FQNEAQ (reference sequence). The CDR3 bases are TGTGCCTCCGGGCGGGACTCTGGGGCCAACGTCCTGACTTTC. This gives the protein CASGRDSGANVLTF.

CDR3 region: CASSSLAAHYEQYF. The CDR3, as DNA: TGTGCCAGCAGCTCACTAGCGGCCCACTACGAGCAGTACTTC. The rearrangement joins TRBV14 to TRBJ2-7; 8 bases are shared with TRBD2. CDR3 length: 14 residues. Germline lookup yields CDR1 SGHDN and CDR2 FVKESK. V trimming: 5 bases; J trimming: 3 bases; junction bases outside the gene matches: 6.

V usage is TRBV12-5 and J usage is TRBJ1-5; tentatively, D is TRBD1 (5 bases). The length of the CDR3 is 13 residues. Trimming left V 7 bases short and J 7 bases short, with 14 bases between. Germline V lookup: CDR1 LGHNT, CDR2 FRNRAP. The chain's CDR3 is CASAKGGDQPQHF. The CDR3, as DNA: TGTGCTAGTGCCAAGGGAGGGGACCAGCCCCAGCATTTT.

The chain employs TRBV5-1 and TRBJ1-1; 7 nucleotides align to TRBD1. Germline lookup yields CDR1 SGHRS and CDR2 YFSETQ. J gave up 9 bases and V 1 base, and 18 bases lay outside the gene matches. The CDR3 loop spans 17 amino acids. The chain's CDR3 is CASSLSGLQGTSGQAFF. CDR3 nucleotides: TGCGCCAGCAGCTTGAGTGGATTACAGGGGACCAGCGGGCAAGCTTTCTTT. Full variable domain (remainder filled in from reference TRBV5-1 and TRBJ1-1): KAGVTQTPRYLIKTRGQQVTLSCSPISGHRSVSWYQQTPGQGLQFLFEYFSETQRNKGNFPGRFSGRQFSNSRSEMNVSTLELGDSALYLCASSLSGLQGTSGQAFFGQGTRLTVV.

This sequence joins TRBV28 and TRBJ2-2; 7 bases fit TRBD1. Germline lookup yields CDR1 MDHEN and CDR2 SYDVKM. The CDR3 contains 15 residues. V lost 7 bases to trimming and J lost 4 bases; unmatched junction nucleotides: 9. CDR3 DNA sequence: TGTGCCAGCACCCGGGACAGCACTAGCACCGGGGAGCTGTTTTTT. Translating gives CASTRDSTSTGELFF.

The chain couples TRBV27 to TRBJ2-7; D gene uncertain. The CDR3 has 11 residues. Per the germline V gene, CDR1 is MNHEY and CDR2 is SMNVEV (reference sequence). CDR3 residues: CATQASYEQYF. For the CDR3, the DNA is TGTGCGACCCAGGCTTCCTACGAGCAGTACTTC.

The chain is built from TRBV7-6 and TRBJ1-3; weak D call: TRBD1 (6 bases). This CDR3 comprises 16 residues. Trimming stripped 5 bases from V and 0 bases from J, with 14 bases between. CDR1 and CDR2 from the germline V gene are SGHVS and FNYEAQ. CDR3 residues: CASSLTTGLSGNTIYF. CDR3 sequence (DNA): TGTGCCAGCAGCCTTACGACAGGCCTCTCTGGAAACACCATATATTTT.

This CDR3 is CAWSGTGGVEQYF. The CDR3 nucleotides are TGTGCCTGGAGTGGGACAGGGGGGGTCGAGCAGTACTTC. The rearrangement links TRBV30 to TRBJ2-7, with TRBD1 matching 10 bases. Germline CDR1 reads GTSNPN; CDR2 reads SVGIG (reference sequence). Losses at the gene ends were 1 base for V and 6 bases for J; bases not matched to a gene: 3. The CDR3 is 13 residues long.

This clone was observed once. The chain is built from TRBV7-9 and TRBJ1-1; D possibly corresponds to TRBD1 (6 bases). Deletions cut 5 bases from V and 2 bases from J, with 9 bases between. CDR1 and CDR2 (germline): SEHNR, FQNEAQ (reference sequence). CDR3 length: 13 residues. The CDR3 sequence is CASSPTGNTEAFF. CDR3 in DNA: TGTGCCAGCAGCCCGACAGGTAACACTGAAGCTTTCTTT.

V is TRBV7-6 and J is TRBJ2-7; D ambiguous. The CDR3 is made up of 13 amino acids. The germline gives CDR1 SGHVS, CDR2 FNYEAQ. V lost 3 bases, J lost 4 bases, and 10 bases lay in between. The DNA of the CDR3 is TGTGCCAGCAGCTTCGGAGAGCCTTACGAGCAGTACTTC. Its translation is CASSFGEPYEQYF.

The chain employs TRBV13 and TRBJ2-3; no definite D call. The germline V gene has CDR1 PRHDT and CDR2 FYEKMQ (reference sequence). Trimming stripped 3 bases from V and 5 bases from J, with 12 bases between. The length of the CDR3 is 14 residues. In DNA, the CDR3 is TGTGCCAGCAGCTTTATGGCTGTAAGAGATACGCAGTATTTT. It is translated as CASSFMAVRDTQYF.

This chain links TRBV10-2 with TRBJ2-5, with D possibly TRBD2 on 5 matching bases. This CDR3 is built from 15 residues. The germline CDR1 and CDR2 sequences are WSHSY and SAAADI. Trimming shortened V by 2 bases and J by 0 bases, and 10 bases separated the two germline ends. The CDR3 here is CASSERGWYQETQYF. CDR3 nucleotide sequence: TGCGCCAGCAGTGAGCGGGGTTGGTACCAAGAGACCCAGTACTTC.

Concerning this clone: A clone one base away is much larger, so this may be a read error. CDR3 sequence (DNA): TGCGCCAGCAACCAAATTCTCCAGCCCCAGCATTTT. It specifies CASNQILQPQHF. This chain links TRBV4-1 with TRBJ1-5; D is undetermined. The length of the CDR3 is 12 residues. CDR1 and CDR2 (germline): MGHRA, YSYEKL.